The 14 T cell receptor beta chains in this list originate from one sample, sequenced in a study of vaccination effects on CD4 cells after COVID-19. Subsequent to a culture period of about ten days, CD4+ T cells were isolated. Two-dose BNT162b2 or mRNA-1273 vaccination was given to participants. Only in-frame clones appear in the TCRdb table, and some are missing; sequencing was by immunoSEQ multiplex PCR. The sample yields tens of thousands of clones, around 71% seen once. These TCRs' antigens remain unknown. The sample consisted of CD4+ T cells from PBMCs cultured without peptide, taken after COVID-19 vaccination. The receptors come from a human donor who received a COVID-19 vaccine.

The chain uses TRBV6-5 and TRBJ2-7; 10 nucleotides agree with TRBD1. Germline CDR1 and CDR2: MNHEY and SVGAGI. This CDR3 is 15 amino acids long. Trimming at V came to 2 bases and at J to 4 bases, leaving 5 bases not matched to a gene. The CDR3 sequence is CASSYLSGQGYEQYF. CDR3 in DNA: TGTGCCAGCAGTTACCTCTCGGGACAGGGGTACGAGCAGTACTTC.

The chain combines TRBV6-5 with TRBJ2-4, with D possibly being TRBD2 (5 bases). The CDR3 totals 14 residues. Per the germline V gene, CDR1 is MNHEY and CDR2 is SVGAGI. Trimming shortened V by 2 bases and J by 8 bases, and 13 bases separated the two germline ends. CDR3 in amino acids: CASSYRLAGDIQYF. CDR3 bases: TGTGCCAGCAGTTACCGCCTAGCCGGTGACATTCAGTACTTC.

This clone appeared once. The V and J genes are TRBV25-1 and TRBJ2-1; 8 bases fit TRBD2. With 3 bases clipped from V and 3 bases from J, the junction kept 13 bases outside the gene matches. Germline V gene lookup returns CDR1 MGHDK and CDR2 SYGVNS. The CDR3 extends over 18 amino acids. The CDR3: CASSDSPTSGVYYNEQFF. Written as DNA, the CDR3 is TGTGCCAGCAGTGATTCCCCCACTAGCGGAGTCTACTACAATGAGCAGTTCTTC.

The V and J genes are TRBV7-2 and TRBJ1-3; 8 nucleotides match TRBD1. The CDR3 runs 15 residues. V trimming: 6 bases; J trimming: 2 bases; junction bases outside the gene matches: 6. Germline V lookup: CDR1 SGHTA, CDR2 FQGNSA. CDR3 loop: CASSPDRGPGNTIYF. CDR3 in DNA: TGTGCCAGCAGTCCCGACAGGGGCCCTGGAAACACCATATATTTT.

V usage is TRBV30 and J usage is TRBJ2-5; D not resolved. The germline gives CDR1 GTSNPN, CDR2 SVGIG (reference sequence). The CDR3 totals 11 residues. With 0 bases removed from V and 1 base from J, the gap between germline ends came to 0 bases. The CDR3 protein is CAWSVQETQYF. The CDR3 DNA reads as TGTGCCTGGAGTGTCCAAGAGACCCAGTACTTC.

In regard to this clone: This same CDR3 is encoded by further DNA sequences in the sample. The CDR3 protein is CASSPSTDTQYF. The CDR3 DNA follows: TGTGCCAGCTCACCTAGCACAGATACGCAGTATTTT. This chain links TRBV18 with TRBJ2-3; the D is unclear. The CDR3 covers 12 residues. Trimming removed 3 bases from V and 0 bases from J, with 1 base in between. CDR1 and CDR2 (germline): KGHSH, LQKENI.

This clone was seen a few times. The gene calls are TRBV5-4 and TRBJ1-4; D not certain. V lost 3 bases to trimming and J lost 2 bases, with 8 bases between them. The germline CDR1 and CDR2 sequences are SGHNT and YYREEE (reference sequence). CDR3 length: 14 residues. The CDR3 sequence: CASSSGRTNEKLFF. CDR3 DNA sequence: TGTGCCAGCAGCTCGGGCCGGACTAATGAAAAACTGTTTTTT.

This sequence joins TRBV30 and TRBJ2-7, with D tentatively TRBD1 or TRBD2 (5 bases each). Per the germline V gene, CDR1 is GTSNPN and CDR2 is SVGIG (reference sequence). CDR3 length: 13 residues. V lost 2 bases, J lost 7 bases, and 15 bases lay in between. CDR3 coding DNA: TGTGCCTGGAGTATCCCGGGACCGTCAGAGCAGTACTTC. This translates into CAWSIPGPSEQYF.

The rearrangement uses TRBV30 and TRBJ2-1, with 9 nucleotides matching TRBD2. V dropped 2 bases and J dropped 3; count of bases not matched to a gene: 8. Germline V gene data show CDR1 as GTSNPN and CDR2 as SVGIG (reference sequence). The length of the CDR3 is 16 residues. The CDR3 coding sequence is TGTGCCTGGAGTCCCGGGTGGACTAGCGTCTACAATGAGCAGTTCTTC. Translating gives CAWSPGWTSVYNEQFF.

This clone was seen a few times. The CDR3 DNA sequence: TGTGCCAGCAGCTCAGGGACTTCCGTCGGGGAGCAGTTCTTC. Translation gives CASSSGTSVGEQFF. The V gene is TRBV7-2, the J gene TRBJ2-1; maybe TRBD2 (6 bases). V lost 4 bases, J lost 10 bases, and 17 bases lay in between. The CDR3 has 14 residues. Germline loops: CDR1 SGHTA, CDR2 FQGNSA.

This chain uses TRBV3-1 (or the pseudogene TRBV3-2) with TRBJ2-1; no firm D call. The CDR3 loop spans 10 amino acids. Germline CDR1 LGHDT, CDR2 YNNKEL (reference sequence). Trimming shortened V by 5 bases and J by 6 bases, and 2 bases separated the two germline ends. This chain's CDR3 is CASSGNEQFF. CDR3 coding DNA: TGTGCCAGCAGCGGCAATGAGCAGTTCTTC.

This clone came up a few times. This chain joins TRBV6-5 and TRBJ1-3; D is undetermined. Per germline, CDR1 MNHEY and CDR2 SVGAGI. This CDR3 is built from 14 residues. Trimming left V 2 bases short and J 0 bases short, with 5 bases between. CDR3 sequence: CASSYRFSGNTIYF. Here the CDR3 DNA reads TGTGCCAGCAGTTACAGGTTCTCTGGAAACACCATATATTTT.

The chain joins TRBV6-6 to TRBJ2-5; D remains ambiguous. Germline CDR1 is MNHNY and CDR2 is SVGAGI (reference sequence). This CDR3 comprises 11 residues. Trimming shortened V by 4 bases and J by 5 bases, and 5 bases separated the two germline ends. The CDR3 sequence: CASSLTETQYF. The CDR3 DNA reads TGTGCCAGCAGTTTAACGGAGACCCAGTACTTC.

The CDR3 sequence is CASSFRHGYTF. The DNA of the CDR3 is TGTGCCAGCAGTTTTAGGCATGGCTACACCTTC. This chain uses TRBV12-3 or TRBV12-4 with TRBJ1-2; no firm D call. The CDR3 runs to 11 residues. Trimming cost V 3 bases and J 6 bases, with 5 bases left between them.